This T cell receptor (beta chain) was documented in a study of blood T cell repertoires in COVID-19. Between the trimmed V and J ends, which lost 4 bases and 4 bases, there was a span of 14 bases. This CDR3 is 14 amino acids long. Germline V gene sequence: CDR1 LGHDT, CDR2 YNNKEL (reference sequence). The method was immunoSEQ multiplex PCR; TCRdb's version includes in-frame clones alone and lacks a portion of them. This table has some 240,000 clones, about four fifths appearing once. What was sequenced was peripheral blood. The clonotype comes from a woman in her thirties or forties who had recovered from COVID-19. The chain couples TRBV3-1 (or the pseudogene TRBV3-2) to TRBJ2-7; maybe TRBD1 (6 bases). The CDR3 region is CASSPGTSEYEQYF. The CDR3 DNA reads TGTGCCAGCAGCCCCGGGACATCCGAATACGAGCAGTACTTC.